This TCR beta chain was captured in a study of cytomegalovirus exposure and HLA in healthy donors. Study-wide background: Tens of millions of unique TCRs, all from HLA-typed donors, were included in an early release of the data. Whole-study results and caveats: Confirmation in vitro established that three CMV-associated chains were specific for CMV antigens. The dataset shows that most TCR sequences were rare, while some public TCRs occurred in many donors.

The PCR made use of 60 Vbeta and 13 Jbeta primers. Assay used: immunoSEQ multiplex PCR; TCRdb lists only in-frame clones, some missing. Its listing shows roughly 60,000 clones. Germline values: CDR1 MNHNS, CDR2 SASEGT. The CDR3 extends over 16 amino acids. With 4 bases clipped from V and 1 base from J, the junction kept 4 bases outside the gene matches. Regarding this clone: Its antigen is unidentified.

The J gene is TRBJ1-1, the V gene TRBV6-1, with TRBD1 matching 12 bases. The sequence derives from a woman between 18 and 29 years old in good health and CMV-seronegative. The sequencing sample was made of PBMCs. CDR3 in amino acids: CASSAGQGAPNTEAFF. The CDR3 region has the DNA TGTGCCAGCAGTGCGGGACAGGGGGCACCGAACACTGAAGCTTTCTTT.